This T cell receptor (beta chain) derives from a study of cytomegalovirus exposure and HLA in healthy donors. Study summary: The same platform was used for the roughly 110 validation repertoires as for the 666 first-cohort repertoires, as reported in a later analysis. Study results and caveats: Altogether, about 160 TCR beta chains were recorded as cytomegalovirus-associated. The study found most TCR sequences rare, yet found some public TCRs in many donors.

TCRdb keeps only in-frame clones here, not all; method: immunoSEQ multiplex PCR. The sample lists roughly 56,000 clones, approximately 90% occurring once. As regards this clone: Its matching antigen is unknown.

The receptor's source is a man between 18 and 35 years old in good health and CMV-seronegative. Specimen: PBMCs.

CDR3 coding DNA: TGCAGCGTTACCGGGTCTGGGGCCAACGTCCTGACTTTC. Protein product: CSVTGSGANVLTF. This rearrangement joins TRBV29-1 to TRBJ2-6; D gene unclear. CDR3 length: 13 residues. Between the trimmed V and J ends, which lost 5 bases and 1 base, there was a span of 6 bases. The germline gives CDR1 SQVTM, CDR2 ANQGSEA.